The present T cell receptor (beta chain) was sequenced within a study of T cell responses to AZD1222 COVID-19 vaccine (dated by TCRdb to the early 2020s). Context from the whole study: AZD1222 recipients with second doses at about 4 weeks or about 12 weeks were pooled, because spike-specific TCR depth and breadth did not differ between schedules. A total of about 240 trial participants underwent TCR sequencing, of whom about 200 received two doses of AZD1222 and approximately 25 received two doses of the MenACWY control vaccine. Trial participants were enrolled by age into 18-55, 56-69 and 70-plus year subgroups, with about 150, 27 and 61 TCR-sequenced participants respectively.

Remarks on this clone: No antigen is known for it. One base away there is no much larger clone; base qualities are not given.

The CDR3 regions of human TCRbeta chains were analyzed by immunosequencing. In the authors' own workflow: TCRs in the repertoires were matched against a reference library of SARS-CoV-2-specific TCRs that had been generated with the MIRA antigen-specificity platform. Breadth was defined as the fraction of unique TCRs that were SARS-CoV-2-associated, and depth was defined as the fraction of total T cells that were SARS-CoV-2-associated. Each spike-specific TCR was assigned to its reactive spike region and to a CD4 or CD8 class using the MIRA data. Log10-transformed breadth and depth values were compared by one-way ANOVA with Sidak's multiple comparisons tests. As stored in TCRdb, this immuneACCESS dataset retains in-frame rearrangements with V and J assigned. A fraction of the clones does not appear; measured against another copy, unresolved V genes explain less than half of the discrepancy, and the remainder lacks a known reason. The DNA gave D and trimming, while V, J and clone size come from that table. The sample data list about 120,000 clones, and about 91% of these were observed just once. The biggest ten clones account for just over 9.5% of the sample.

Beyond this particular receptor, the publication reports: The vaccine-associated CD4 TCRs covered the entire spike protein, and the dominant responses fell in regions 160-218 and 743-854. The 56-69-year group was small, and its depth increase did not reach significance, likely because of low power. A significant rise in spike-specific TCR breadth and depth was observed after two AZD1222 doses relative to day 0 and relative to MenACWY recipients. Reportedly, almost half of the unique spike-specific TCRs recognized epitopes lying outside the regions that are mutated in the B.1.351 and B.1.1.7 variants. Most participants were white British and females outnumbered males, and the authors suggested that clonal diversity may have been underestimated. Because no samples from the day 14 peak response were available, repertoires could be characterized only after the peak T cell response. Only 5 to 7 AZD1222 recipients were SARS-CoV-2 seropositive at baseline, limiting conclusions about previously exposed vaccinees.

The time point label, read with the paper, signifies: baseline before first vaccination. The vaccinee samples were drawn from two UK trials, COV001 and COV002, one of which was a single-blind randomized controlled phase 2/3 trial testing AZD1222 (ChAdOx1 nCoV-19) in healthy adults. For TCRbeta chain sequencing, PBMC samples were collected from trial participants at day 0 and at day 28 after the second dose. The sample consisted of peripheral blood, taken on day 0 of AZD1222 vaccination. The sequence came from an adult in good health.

The DNA sequence is as follows: TGTGCCAGCAGCCAAGATCTCAAGAATTCACCCCTCCACTTT. It codes for CASSQDLKNSPLHF. The chain is assembled from TRBV14 and TRBJ1-6, with an unclear D gene assignment. V is cut by 0 bases and J by 7 bases, and the space between the germline ends is 7 bases. The CDR3 covers 14 residues, taking in both the cysteine and the phenylalanine. Only CDR3 DNA is held: 42 bases, read in frame from base 1. In the germline V gene, CDR1 corresponds to SGHDN and CDR2 to FVKESK.